These 10 T cell receptor beta chains share one sample of origin, sequenced in a study of spatial heterogeneity in lung cancer. One entry per CDR3 protein, called by TCRdb with MiXCR from the 5' RACE reads. The sample has approximately 81,000 distinct CDR3 sequences, around 13% seen once. Time point indicated: sample taken at primary tumor resection. Material for sequencing was whole RNA from tumor, nontumor lung or frozen PBMC, left unsorted. Sequences were derived from PBMCs, sampled at surgery. Every receptor here comes from a male donor with early-stage non-small cell lung cancer.

The V and J genes are TRBV20-1 and TRBJ1-2; D unresolved. V shed 3 bases and J shed 2 bases, with 10 bases lying between them. Looked up from germline, CDR1 is DFQATT and CDR2 is SNEGSKA (reference sequence). CDR3 length: 13 amino acids. CDR3 in amino acids: CSASGEANYGYTF. The CDR3 coding sequence is TGCAGTGCTAGTGGGGAGGCCAACTATGGCTACACCTTC.

The rearrangement links TRBV7-9 to TRBJ2-7; D is unresolved. This CDR3 has 15 amino acids. Trimming took 2 bases from V and 4 from J, leaving 15 bases between them. Germline V gene data show CDR1 as SEHNR and CDR2 as FQNEAQ (reference sequence). The CDR3 is CASSLTPQVTYEQYF. CDR3 DNA sequence: TGTGCCAGCAGCTTAACCCCCCAGGTAACGTACGAGCAGTACTTC.

This clonotype was seen at least ten times. V is TRBV29-1 and J is TRBJ1-4; D perhaps matches TRBD1 (5 bases). The germline CDR1 and CDR2 sequences are SQVTM and ANQGSEA. This CDR3 contains 12 residues. The ends were cut back, 5 bases at V and 5 bases at J, with 9 bases in the middle. This chain's CDR3 is CSVRQGNEKLFF. Written as DNA, the CDR3 is TGCAGCGTTCGTCAGGGAAATGAAAAACTGTTTTTT. The variable domain in full, with the rest retrieved from reference TRBV29-1 and TRBJ1-4, is SAVISQKPSRDICQRGTSLTIQCQVDSQVTMMFWYRQQPGQSLTLIATANQGSEATYESGFVIDKFPISRPNLTFSTLTVSNMSPEDSSIYLCSVRQGNEKLFFGSGTQLSVL.

Ten or more counts support this clonotype. V and J are TRBV24-1 and TRBJ1-2; D is unclear. CDR3 length: 17 residues. Germline V gives CDR1 KGHDR, CDR2 SFDVKD. The V and J ends lost 0 bases and 4 bases respectively, with 17 bases between them. CDR3 in DNA: TGTGCCACCAGTGATTTGGGCAGTAGGATCCCCAGCTATGGCTACACCTTC. This gives the protein CATSDLGSRIPSYGYTF.

This clonotype has only a few counts. The chain is built from TRBV20-1 and TRBJ2-7, with TRBD2 matching 9 bases. With 6 bases clipped from V and 3 bases from J, the junction kept 3 bases outside the gene matches. Germline-derived CDR1 and CDR2 are DFQATT and SNEGSKA (reference sequence). The CDR3 is made up of 12 amino acids. Written as DNA, the CDR3 is TGCAGTGCAAGCGGGGGGTTCTACGAGCAGTACTTC. This gives the protein CSASGGFYEQYF.

This clonotype was picked up many times. The rearrangement links TRBV24-1 to TRBJ2-5; D unclear. The CDR3 runs to 11 residues. The germline V gene encodes CDR1 KGHDR and CDR2 SFDVKD. With 10 bases removed from V and 5 bases from J, the gap between germline ends came to 10 bases. CDR3 nucleotides: TGTGCCACAACCCTCGTGGAGACCCAGTACTTC. As protein: CATTLVETQYF.

This chain links TRBV7-2 with TRBJ2-1; TRBD2 aligns across 8 bases. Trimming removed 2 bases from V and 7 bases from J; junction bases left unmatched: 7. The germline gives CDR1 SGHTA, CDR2 FQGNSA. The CDR3 is 15 amino acids. Here the CDR3 reads CASSLLGTRGNEQFF. The CDR3 DNA sequence: TGTGCCAGCAGCTTACTCGGGACTAGGGGTAATGAGCAGTTCTTC.

In its sample, this clonotype was seen a few times. This chain uses TRBV7-9 with TRBJ1-1; TRBD1 matches at 7 bases. Losses at the gene ends were 4 bases for V and 4 bases for J; bases not matched to a gene: 3. The CDR3 extends over 13 amino acids. Per the germline V gene, CDR1 is SEHNR and CDR2 is FQNEAQ (reference sequence). The CDR3 loop reads CASSSDRVTEAFF. The CDR3 DNA follows: TGTGCCAGCAGCTCCGACAGGGTCACTGAAGCTTTCTTT.

The genes are TRBV7-9 and TRBJ1-2; the D gene is possibly TRBD1 (5 bases). The V gene's germline CDR1 is SEHNR and CDR2 FQNEAQ (reference sequence). Trimming removed 4 bases from V and 3 bases from J, with 12 bases in between. The CDR3 sequence is 14 residues long. This chain's CDR3 is CASSSERTHYGYTF. The CDR3 DNA follows: TGTGCCAGCAGCTCAGAAAGGACACACTATGGCTACACCTTC. Complete variable domain (other parts from reference TRBV7-9 and TRBJ1-2): DTGVSQNPRHKITKRGQNVTFRCDPISEHNRLYWYRQTLGQGPEFLTYFQNEAQLEKSRLLSDRFSAERPKGSFSTLEIQRTEQGDSAMYLCASSSERTHYGYTFGSGTRLTVV.

The chain employs TRBV27 and TRBJ1-1; D gene ambiguous. V was cut by 1 base and J by 2 bases, with 5 bases left in between. Germline CDR1 MNHEY, CDR2 SMNVEV (reference sequence). The CDR3 is made up of 13 amino acids. The CDR3 loop is CASSLWINTEAFF. CDR3 DNA sequence: TGTGCCAGCAGTTTATGGATCAACACTGAAGCTTTCTTT.